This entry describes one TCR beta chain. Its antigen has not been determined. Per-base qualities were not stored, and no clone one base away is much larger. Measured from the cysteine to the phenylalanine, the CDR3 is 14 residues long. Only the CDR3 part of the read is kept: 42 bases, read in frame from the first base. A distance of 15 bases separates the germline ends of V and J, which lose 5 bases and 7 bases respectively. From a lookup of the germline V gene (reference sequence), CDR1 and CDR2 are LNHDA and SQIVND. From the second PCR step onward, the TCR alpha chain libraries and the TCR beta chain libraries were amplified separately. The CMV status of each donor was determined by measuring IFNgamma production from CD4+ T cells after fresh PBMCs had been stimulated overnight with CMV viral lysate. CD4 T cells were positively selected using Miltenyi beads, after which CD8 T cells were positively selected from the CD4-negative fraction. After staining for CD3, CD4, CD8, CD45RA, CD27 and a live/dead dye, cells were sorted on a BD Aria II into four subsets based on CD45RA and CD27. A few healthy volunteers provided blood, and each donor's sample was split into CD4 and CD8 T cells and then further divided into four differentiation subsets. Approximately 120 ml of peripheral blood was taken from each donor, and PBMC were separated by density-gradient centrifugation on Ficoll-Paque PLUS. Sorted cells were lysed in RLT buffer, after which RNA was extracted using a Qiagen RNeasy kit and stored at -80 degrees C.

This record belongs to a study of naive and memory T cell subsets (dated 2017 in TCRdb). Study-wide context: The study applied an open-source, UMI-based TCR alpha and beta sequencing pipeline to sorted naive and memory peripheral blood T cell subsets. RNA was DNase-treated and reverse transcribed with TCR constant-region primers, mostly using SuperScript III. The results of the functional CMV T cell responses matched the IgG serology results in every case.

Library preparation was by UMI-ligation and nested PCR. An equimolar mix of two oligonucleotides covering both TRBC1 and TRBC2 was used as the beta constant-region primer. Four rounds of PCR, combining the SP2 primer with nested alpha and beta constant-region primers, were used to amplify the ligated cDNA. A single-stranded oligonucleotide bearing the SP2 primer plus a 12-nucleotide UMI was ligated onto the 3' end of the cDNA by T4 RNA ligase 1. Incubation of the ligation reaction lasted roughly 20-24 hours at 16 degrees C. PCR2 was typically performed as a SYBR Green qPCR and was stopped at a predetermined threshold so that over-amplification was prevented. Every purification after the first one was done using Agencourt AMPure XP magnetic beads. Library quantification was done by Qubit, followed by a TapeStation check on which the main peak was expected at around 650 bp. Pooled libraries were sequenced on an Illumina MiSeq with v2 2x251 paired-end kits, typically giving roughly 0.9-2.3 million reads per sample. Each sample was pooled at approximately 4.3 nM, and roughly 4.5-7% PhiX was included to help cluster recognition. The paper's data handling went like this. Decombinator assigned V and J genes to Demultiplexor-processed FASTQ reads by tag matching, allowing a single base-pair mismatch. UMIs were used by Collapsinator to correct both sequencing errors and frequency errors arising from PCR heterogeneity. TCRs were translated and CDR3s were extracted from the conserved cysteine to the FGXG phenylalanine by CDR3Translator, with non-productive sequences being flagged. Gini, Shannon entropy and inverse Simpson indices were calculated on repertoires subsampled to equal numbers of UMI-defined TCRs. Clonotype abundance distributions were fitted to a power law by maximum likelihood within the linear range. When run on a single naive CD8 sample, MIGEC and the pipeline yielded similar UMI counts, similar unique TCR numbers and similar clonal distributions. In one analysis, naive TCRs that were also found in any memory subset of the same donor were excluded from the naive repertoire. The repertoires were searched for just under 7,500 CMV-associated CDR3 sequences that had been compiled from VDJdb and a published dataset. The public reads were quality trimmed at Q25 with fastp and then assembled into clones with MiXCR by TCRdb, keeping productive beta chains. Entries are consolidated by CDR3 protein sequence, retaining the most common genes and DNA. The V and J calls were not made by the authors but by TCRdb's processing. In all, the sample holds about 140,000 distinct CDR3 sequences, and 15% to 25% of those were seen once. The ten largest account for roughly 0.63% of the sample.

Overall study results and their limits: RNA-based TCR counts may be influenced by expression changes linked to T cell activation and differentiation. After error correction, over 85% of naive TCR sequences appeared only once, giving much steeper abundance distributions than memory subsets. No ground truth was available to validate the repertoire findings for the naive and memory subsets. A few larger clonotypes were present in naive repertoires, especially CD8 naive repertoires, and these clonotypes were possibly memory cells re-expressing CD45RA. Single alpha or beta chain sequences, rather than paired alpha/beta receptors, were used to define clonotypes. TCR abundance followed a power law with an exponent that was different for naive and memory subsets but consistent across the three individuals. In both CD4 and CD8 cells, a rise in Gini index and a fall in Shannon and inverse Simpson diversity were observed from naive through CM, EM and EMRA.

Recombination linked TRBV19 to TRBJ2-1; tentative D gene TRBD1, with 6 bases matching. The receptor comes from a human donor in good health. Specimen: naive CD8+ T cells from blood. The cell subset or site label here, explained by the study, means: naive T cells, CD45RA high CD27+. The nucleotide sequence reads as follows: TGTGCCAGTAGTCCCTCCGGGACAATAAATGAGCAGTTCTTC. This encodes CASSPSGTINEQFF. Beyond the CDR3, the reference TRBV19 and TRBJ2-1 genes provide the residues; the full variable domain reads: DGGITQSPKYLFRKEGQNVTLSCEQNLNHDAMYWYRQDPGQGLRLIYYSQIVNDFQKGDIAEGYSVSREKKESFPLTVTSAQKNPTAFYLCASSPSGTINEQFFGPGTRLTVL.